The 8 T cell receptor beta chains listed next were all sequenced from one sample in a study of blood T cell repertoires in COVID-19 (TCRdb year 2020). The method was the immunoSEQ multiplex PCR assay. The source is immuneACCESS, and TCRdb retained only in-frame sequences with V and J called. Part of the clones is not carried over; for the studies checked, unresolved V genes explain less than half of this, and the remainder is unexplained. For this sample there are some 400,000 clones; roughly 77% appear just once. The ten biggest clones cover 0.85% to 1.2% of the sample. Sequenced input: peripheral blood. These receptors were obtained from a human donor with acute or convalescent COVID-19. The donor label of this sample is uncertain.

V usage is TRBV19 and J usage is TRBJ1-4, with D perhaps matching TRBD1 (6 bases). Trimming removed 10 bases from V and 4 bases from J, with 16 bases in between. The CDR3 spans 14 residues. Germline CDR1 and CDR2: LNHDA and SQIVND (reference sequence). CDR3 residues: CATRLDSHNEKLFF. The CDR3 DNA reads TGTGCCACTCGCCTGGACAGCCATAATGAAAAACTGTTTTTT.

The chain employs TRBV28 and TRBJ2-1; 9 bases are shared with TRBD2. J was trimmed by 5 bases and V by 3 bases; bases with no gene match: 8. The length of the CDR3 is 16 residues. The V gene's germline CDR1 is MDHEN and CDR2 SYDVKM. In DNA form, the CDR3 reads TGTGCCAGCAGTTTGGGCGGGAGGGTATCCCACAATGAGCAGTTCTTC. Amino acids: CASSLGGRVSHNEQFF.

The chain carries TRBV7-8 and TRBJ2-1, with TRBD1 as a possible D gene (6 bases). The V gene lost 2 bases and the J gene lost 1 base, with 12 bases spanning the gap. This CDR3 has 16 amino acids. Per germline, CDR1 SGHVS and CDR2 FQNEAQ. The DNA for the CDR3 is TGTGCCAGCAGCTTACTAAAAGGGGGTTCCTACAATGAGCAGTTCTTC. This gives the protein CASSLLKGGSYNEQFF.

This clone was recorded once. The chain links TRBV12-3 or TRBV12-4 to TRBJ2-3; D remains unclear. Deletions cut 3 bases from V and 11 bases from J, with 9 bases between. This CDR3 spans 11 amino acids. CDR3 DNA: TGTGCCAGCAGTTTGGGCGAATGGCAGTATTTT. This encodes CASSLGEWQYF.

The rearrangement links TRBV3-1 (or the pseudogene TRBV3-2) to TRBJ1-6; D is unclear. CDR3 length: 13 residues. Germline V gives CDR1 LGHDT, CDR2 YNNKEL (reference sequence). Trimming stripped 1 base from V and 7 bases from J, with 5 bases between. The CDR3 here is CASSQGGNSPLHF. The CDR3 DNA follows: TGTGCCAGCAGCCAAGGCGGGAATTCACCCCTCCACTTT.

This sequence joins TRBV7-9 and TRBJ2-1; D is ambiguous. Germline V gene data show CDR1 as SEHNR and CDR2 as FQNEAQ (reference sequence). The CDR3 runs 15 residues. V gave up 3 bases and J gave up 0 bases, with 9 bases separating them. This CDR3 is CASSFFESSYNEQFF. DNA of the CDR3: TGTGCCAGCAGCTTCTTTGAGAGCTCCTACAATGAGCAGTTCTTC.

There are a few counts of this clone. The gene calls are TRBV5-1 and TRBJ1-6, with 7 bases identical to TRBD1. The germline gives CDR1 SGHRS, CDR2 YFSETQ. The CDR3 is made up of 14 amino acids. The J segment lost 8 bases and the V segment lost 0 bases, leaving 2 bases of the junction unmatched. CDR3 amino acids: CASSLGQGDSPLHF. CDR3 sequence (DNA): TGCGCCAGCAGCTTGGGACAGGGAGATTCACCCCTCCACTTT.

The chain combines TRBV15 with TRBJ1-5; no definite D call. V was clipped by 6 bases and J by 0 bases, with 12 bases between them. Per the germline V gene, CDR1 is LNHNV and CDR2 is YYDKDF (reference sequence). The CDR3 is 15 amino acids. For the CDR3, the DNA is TGTGCCACCAGGTCAGCACTAAGTAGCAATCAGCCCCAGCATTTT. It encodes CATRSALSSNQPQHF. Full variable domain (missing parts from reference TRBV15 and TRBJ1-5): DAMVIQNPRYQVTQFGKPVTLSCSQTLNHNVMYWYQQKSSQAPKLLFHYYDKDFNNEADTPDNFQSRRPNTSFCFLDIRSPGLGDTAMYLCATRSALSSNQPQHFGDGTRLSIL.